What follows describes a single TCR beta chain. Antigen unknown. The source of the sample is a study of blood T cells in healthy people across ages. Study-level findings and limits: Expanded clonotype changes were possibly confounded by unknown donor CMV status. It was the long-lived donors that had more naive CD4+ cells and higher diversity than aged donors.

The CDR3 consists of 18 residues. V shed 7 bases and J shed 1 base, with 21 bases lying between them. CDR1 SGHRS and CDR2 YFSETQ come from the germline V gene. The authors ran a second PCR of 7 to 11 cycles using a sample-barcoded 5' primer and a J-beta primer mix. TCRdb reanalysed the 5' RACE reads using MiXCR and keeps one entry per CDR3 protein. The sample contains 1.5 million to 2 million distinct CDR3 sequences, roughly 50% of which appear only once. The rearrangement uses TRBV5-1 and TRBJ2-6; D possibly corresponds to TRBD1 (7 bases). The receptor was isolated from a woman between 35 and 50 years old in good health. Material for sequencing was blood. This chain's CDR3 is CASSPQVQGTSGANVLTF. The CDR3 region has the DNA TGCGCCAGCTCCCCCCAAGTACAGGGGACTTCTGGGGCCAACGTCCTGACTTTC. Combining the CDR3 with reference TRBV5-1 and TRBJ2-6 gives the whole variable domain KAGVTQTPRYLIKTRGQQVTLSCSPISGHRSVSWYQQTPGQGLQFLFEYFSETQRNKGNFPGRFSGRQFSNSRSEMNVSTLELGDSALYLCASSPQVQGTSGANVLTFGAGSRLTVL.